This TCR beta chain was sequenced during a study of T cell responses to AZD1222 COVID-19 vaccine. The ends were cut back, 0 bases at V and 10 bases at J, with 12 bases in the middle. From germline, CDR1 is MNHNS and CDR2 SASEGT. This CDR3 has 13 residues. Assay: immunoSEQ multiplex PCR; the TCRdb copy retains only in-frame clones and omits some. The sample has about 200,000 clones, 85% to 95% seen once; the top ten hold 1% to 1.5%. The sequences come from peripheral blood, collected on day 0 of AZD1222 vaccination. This sequence originates from an adult in good health. V is TRBV6-1 and J is TRBJ1-1, with D unclear. CDR3 in amino acids: CASSEAGGLGAFF. The CDR3 nucleotides read TGTGCCAGCAGTGAAGCGGGAGGGCTCGGAGCTTTCTTT.